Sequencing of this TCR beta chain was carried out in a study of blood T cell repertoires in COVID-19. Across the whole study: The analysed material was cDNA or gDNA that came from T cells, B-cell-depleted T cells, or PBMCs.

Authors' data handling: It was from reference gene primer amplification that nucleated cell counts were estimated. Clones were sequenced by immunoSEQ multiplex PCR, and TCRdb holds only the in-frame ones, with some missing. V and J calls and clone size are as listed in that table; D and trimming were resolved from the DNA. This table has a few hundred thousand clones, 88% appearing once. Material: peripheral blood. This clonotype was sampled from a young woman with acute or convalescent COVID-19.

CDR3 DNA: TGTGCCATCAGTCCCGGGACTAGCGGGAGAGAGACCCAGTACTTC. It encodes CAISPGTSGRETQYF. This chain uses TRBV10-3 with TRBJ2-5; 14 nucleotides match TRBD2. The CDR3 extends over 15 amino acids. V shed 5 bases and J 4 bases; nucleotides not matched to a gene: 3. Looked up from germline, CDR1 is ENHRY and CDR2 is SYGVKD.